This T cell receptor beta chain was captured in a study of blood T cell repertoires in COVID-19. About the study: Acute-phase and convalescent COVID-19 samples originated in the United States, Italy and Spain. Nucleic acid was either cDNA or gDNA, and it came from T cells, B-cell-depleted T cells, or PBMCs.

Per the authors' pipeline: Amplification with reference gene primers provided the estimates of nucleated cell counts. Repertoires were generated with immunoSEQ multiplex PCR, while TCRdb's copy carries only in-frame clones and drops some. The V and J calls and the clone size are those of that table, but D and trimming were determined from the DNA. The sample has about 130,000 clones, about 72% seen once. Trimming shortened V by 4 bases and J by 1 base, and 11 bases separated the two germline ends. The CDR3 spans 15 residues. Germline values: CDR1 SNHLY, CDR2 FYNNEI. This receptor was identified in an older woman with acute or convalescent COVID-19. Sequenced material: peripheral blood. This chain links TRBV2 with TRBJ1-5; maybe TRBD1 (6 bases). The CDR3 DNA reads as TGTGCCAGCAGTGGGGGGCGATCGAGCAATCAGCCCCAGCATTTT. Its translation is CASSGGRSSNQPQHF.